Listed below are T cell receptor beta chains from one sample, sequenced in a study of cytomegalovirus exposure and HLA in healthy donors. Some clones are missing from TCRdb's copy, which holds only in-frame ones; the method was immunoSEQ multiplex PCR. Here the sample spans some 140,000 clones, 70% to 80% being singletons. The material sequenced was PBMCs. The receptors come from a female donor in good health and CMV-seronegative. Both conserved end residues are part of each CDR3. The D gene is left open where the match is weak. Clone size appears in some rows only: once, few, many, or a class for an expanded clone.

abundance | j_gene | d_gene | v_gene | CDR3nt | CDR3aa
- | TRBJ2-1 | - | TRBV29-1 | TGCAGCGTTGAAGGACAGTTCAATGAGCAGTTCTTC | CSVEGQFNEQFF
- | TRBJ1-1 | - | TRBV7-3 | TGTGCCAGCAGCCGCCAGGGGAGTGTCGCTGAAGCTTTCTTT | CASSRQGSVAEAFF
- | TRBJ1-1 | - | TRBV11-2 | TGTGCCAGCAGCTCCTTGACAGGCTCGAACACTGAAGCTTTCTTT | CASSSLTGSNTEAFF
- | TRBJ2-2 | - | TRBV5-1 | TGCGCCAGCAGCTTGAATCCGGGAGCCGGCACCGGGGAGCTGTTTTTT | CASSLNPGAGTGELFF
- | TRBJ1-2 | TRBD1 | TRBV15 | TGTGCCACCAGCAGCCAGACAGGGGTGGGCTATGGCTACACCTTC | CATSSQTGVGYGYTF
- | TRBJ2-7 | TRBD2 | TRBV7-2 | TGTGCCAGCAGCTTAGCCGGGACTAGCGGGAACGAGCAGTACTTC | CASSLAGTSGNEQYF
few | TRBJ2-7 | - | TRBV5-4 | TGTGCCAGCAGCTCTCTGCAGGGGAACGAGCAGTACTTC | CASSSLQGNEQYF
- | TRBJ2-7 | TRBD2 | TRBV29-1 | TGCAGCGTTGGGACTAGCGGGGGCTACGAGCAGTACTTC | CSVGTSGGYEQYF
- | TRBJ2-6 | - | TRBV2 | TGTGCCAGCACCCGGGGGAGTTACTCTGGGGCCAACGTCCTGACTTTC | CASTRGSYSGANVLTF
- | TRBJ1-1 | TRBD1 | TRBV10-3 | TGTGCCATCAGCCTGACAGGGATTGGGAACACTGAAGCTTTCTTT | CAISLTGIGNTEAFF